These 21 T cell receptor beta chains were all obtained from the same sample, sequenced in a study of T cell responses to AZD1222 COVID-19 vaccine. Sequencing used immunoSEQ multiplex PCR; TCRdb keeps in-frame clones, though not all of them. Seen here are under 90,000 clones, 80% to 90% observed once, and the top ten hold approximately 1.3%. Sequences were derived from peripheral blood, sampled 28 days after the second AZD1222 dose. The source is an adult who received the AZD1222 COVID-19 vaccine.

The chain employs TRBV4-3 and TRBJ2-3; 7 nucleotides agree with TRBD2. CDR1 and CDR2 from the germline V gene are LGHNA and YSLEER. The CDR3 loop spans 18 amino acids. Losses at the gene ends were 0 bases for V and 2 bases for J; bases not matched to a gene: 11. The CDR3 nucleotides are TGCGCCAGCAGCCAAGATAAGAATAGCGGGCGGGACACAGATACGCAGTATTTT. Residues: CASSQDKNSGRDTDTQYF.

The chain combines TRBV30 with TRBJ2-3, with 11 bases matching TRBD2. There are 19 residues in the CDR3. From germline, CDR1 is GTSNPN and CDR2 SVGIG (reference sequence). V lost 0 bases to trimming and J lost 0 bases; unmatched junction nucleotides: 11. Written as DNA, the CDR3 is TGTGCCTGGAGTGTACCTGAAGTTAGCGGGAGGGCTAGCACAGATACGCAGTATTTT. It translates to CAWSVPEVSGRASTDTQYF.

The chain carries TRBV7-2 and TRBJ2-6, with TRBD1 matching over 7 bases. The CDR3 runs 17 residues. CDR1 is SGHTA, CDR2 FQGNSA, per germline. Trimming at V came to 5 bases and at J to 0 bases, leaving 7 bases not matched to a gene. The CDR3 reads CASSAGTAPSGANVLTF. The CDR3 DNA reads TGTGCCAGCAGCGCCGGGACAGCTCCCTCTGGGGCCAACGTCCTGACTTTC.

V usage is TRBV9 and J usage is TRBJ2-1; D is perhaps TRBD1 (6 bases). CDR1 SGDLS and CDR2 YYNGEE come from the germline V gene. The CDR3 runs 15 residues. V was cut by 0 bases and J by 0 bases, with 7 bases left in between. For the CDR3, the DNA is TGTGCCAGCAGCGTAGAGGGGGTCTCCTACAATGAGCAGTTCTTC. Translated: CASSVEGVSYNEQFF.

This sequence joins TRBV5-1 and TRBJ1-4, with 9 bases aligning to TRBD1. J lost 6 bases, V lost 1 base, and 4 bases had no gene match. Germline CDR1 is SGHRS and CDR2 is YFSETQ. The CDR3 loop spans 15 amino acids. CDR3: CASSLQGQGHEKLFF. The CDR3 bases are TGCGCCAGCAGCTTGCAGGGACAGGGCCATGAAAAACTGTTTTTT.

The genes are TRBV28 and TRBJ1-4; D uncertain. The CDR3 runs to 12 residues. V was shortened by 3 bases and J by 7 bases, with 6 bases between the two germline ends. Germline CDR1 reads MDHEN; CDR2 reads SYDVKM. CDR3 region: CASSLVGEKLFF. The CDR3 region has the DNA TGTGCCAGCAGTTTGGTAGGTGAAAAACTGTTTTTT.

The chain combines TRBV2 with TRBJ1-5; D gene unclear. The CDR3 runs to 11 residues. Germline CDR1 reads SNHLY; CDR2 reads FYNNEI. Trimming removed 4 bases at V and 5 bases at J, with 3 bases between. The CDR3 nucleotides are TGTGCCAGCAGTGGTGATCAGCCCCAGCATTTT. It translates to CASSGDQPQHF.

This chain uses TRBV6-2 or TRBV6-3 with TRBJ1-1, with D possibly TRBD1 on 6 matching bases. V was trimmed by 6 bases and J by 3 bases, leaving 11 bases between them. CDR1 and CDR2 from the germline V gene are MNHEY and SVGEGT. The CDR3 has 13 residues. The CDR3 nucleotides read TGTGCCAGCAGCGGACGACAGGACACTGAAGCTTTCTTT. Translated, it gives CASSGRQDTEAFF.

This chain joins TRBV28 and TRBJ1-6; 7 nucleotides match TRBD1. The CDR3 runs 16 residues. The junction had 7 bases not matched to a gene; V was cut back by 7 bases and J by 1 base. In germline, CDR1 is MDHEN, CDR2 SYDVKM. For the CDR3, the DNA is TGTGCCAGCAAACCACAGGGGCGTTCCTATAATTCACCCCTCCACTTT. Translation gives CASKPQGRSYNSPLHF.

The chain carries TRBV27 and TRBJ2-7, with 10 bases matching TRBD1. Trimming removed 6 bases from V and 0 bases from J; junction bases left unmatched: 5. This CDR3 contains 15 residues. Looked up from germline, CDR1 is MNHEY and CDR2 is SMNVEV (reference sequence). The CDR3: CASSSGTGVSYEQYF. CDR3 coding DNA: TGTGCCAGCAGCTCCGGGACAGGGGTCTCCTACGAGCAGTACTTC.

This chain joins TRBV5-6 and TRBJ2-3, with D perhaps matching TRBD2 (6 bases). V shed 1 base and J shed 11 bases, with 8 bases lying between them. The germline V gene encodes CDR1 SGHDT and CDR2 YYEEEE. The CDR3 is 11 amino acids. The CDR3 here is CASSLLEGQYF. The CDR3 nucleotides are TGTGCCAGCAGCTTGCTGGAGGGGCAGTATTTT.

With respect to this clone: This same CDR3 is encoded by further DNA sequences in the sample. The gene calls are TRBV29-1 and TRBJ1-1; D ambiguous. Germline V gives CDR1 SQVTM, CDR2 ANQGSEA. The CDR3 covers 13 residues. The ends were cut back, 1 base at V and 0 bases at J, with 6 bases in the middle. The CDR3 region is CSVEGRLNTEAFF. The CDR3 DNA follows: TGCAGCGTTGAAGGGCGTTTGAACACTGAAGCTTTCTTT.

This clone has only a few counts. The V gene is TRBV6-5, the J gene TRBJ2-2; D is possibly TRBD2 (6 bases). The CDR3 runs to 14 residues. Germline assignment: CDR1 MNHEY and CDR2 SVGAGI. Trimming removed 11 bases at V and 3 bases at J, with 16 bases between. CDR3 nucleotide sequence: TGTGCCGTAAGGGCTAGCGAGTACACCGGGGAGCTGTTTTTT. Translating gives CAVRASEYTGELFF.

The chain employs TRBV18 and TRBJ1-2; tentatively, D is TRBD1 (6 bases). The V gene lost 5 bases and the J gene lost 2 bases, with 9 bases spanning the gap. CDR3 length equals 13 residues. CDR1 is KGHSH, CDR2 LQKENI, per germline. Here the CDR3 DNA reads TGTGCCAGCTCAGATGGACAGAACTATGGCTACACCTTC. Encoded protein: CASSDGQNYGYTF.

The rearrangement joins TRBV28 to TRBJ1-2; no firm D call. CDR1 and CDR2 (germline): MDHEN, SYDVKM. V lost 8 bases and J 4 bases, leaving 11 bases between the germline ends. The CDR3 spans 12 residues. CDR3 residues: CASSDGFYGYTF. Here the CDR3 DNA reads TGTGCCAGCTCCGACGGGTTCTATGGCTACACCTTC.

This chain joins TRBV9 and TRBJ2-2; the match to TRBD2 covers 14 bases. V lost 4 bases to trimming and J lost 5 bases; unmatched junction nucleotides: 4. Germline V gives CDR1 SGDLS, CDR2 YYNGEE. The CDR3 runs to 16 residues. The CDR3 DNA follows: TGTGCCAGCAGCCTAGGGACTAGCGGGAGTACCGGGGAGCTGTTTTTT. This encodes CASSLGTSGSTGELFF.

This rearrangement joins TRBV27 to TRBJ1-1; D remains unclear. Germline loops: CDR1 MNHEY, CDR2 SMNVEV (reference sequence). V dropped 8 bases and J dropped 0 bases, with 7 bases sitting between them. The CDR3 totals 12 residues. As DNA, the CDR3 is TGTGCCAGCGGTTCTCTGAACACTGAAGCTTTCTTT. It yields the protein CASGSLNTEAFF.

V and J are TRBV9 and TRBJ2-2; 9 nucleotides align to TRBD2. V dropped 4 bases and J dropped 2; count of bases not matched to a gene: 9. Germline assignment: CDR1 SGDLS and CDR2 YYNGEE. This CDR3 contains 17 residues. CDR3 DNA sequence: TGTGCCAGCAGCCCATTCGGCGGGAGGGTCAACACCGGGGAGCTGTTTTTT. Amino acid sequence: CASSPFGGRVNTGELFF.

V is TRBV11-1 and J is TRBJ2-7, with D unclear. This CDR3 is built from 13 residues. Trimming shortened V by 4 bases and J by 6 bases, and 13 bases separated the two germline ends. Germline V gene data show CDR1 as SGHAT and CDR2 as FQDESV (reference sequence). The DNA for the CDR3 is TGTGCCAGCAGCTCGGTTCGGACGGCCGAGCAGTACTTC. Its translation is CASSSVRTAEQYF.

J is TRBJ1-4 and V is TRBV27; D gene unclear. CDR3 length: 15 residues. Trimming removed 4 bases at V and 3 bases at J, with 12 bases between. CDR1 and CDR2 from the germline V gene are MNHEY and SMNVEV (reference sequence). As DNA, the CDR3 is TGTGCCAGCAGTTCATTCCGGGCCCCTAATGAAAAACTGTTTTTT. Translation gives CASSSFRAPNEKLFF. Together with reference TRBV27 and TRBJ1-4, the CDR3 gives the full variable domain: EAQVTQNPRYLITVTGKKLTVTCSQNMNHEYMSWYRQDPGLGLRQIYYSMNVEVTDKGDVPEGYKVSRKEKRNFPLILESPSPNQTSLYFCASSSFRAPNEKLFFGSGTQLSVL.

V gene TRBV5-1 combines with J gene TRBJ1-5; maybe TRBD1 (6 bases). The CDR3 spans 13 residues. V was pared by 2 bases and J by 5 bases, with 8 bases between. Germline V lookup: CDR1 SGHRS, CDR2 YFSETQ. The CDR3 region is CASSFEGDQPQHF. DNA of the CDR3: TGCGCCAGCAGCTTCGAGGGGGATCAGCCCCAGCATTTT.